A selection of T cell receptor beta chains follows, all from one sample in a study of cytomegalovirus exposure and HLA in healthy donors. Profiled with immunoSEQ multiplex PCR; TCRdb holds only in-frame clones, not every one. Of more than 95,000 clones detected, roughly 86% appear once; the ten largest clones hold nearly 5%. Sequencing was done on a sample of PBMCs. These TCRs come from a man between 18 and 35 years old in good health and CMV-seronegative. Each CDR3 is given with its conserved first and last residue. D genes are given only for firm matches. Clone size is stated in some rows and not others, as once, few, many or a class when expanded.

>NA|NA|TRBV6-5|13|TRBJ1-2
TGTGCCAGCACCTCCTTAGGGGTCTATGGCTACACCTTC
CASTSLGVYGYTF
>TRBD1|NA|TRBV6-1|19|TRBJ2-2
TGTGCCAGCAGTGTCAGACAGGGGGCTCGTCCCACGAACACCGGGGAGCTGTTTTTT
CASSVRQGARPTNTGELFF
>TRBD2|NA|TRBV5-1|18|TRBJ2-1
TGCGCCAGCAGCTTGGCCCTAGCGGGGGGGCTTTCCTACAATGAGCAGTTCTTC
CASSLALAGGLSYNEQFF
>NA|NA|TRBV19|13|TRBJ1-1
TGTGCCAGTAGTATAGCCCCCACAGGCGAAGCTTTCTTT
CASSIAPTGEAFF
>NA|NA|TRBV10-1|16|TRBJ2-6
TGCGCCAGCCGCCCTGCGGGGGCCTCTGGGGCCAACGTCCTGACTTTC
CASRPAGASGANVLTF
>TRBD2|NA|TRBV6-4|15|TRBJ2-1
TGTGCCAATAGCAAGGGGACTAGCGGATACAATGAGCAGTTCTTC
CANSKGTSGYNEQFF
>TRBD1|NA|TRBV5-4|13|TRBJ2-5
TGTGCCAGCAGCTTCCGACAGGGACAGACCCAGTACTTC
CASSFRQGQTQYF
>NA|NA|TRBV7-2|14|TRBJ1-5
TGTGCCAGCAGCTTACCGGGGGGCAATCAGCCCCAGCATTTT
CASSLPGGNQPQHF
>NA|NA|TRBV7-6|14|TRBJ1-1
TGTGCCAGCAGCTTGGGGGGGGCAAACACTGAAGCTTTCTTT
CASSLGGANTEAFF
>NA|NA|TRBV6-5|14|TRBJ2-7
TGTGCCAGCAGCCCGAGCAGGTTCTCCTACGAGCAGTACTTC
CASSPSRFSYEQYF
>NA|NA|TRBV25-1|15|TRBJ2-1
TGTGCCAGCAGTAAAGAACAGGGTACCTACAATGAGCAGTTCTTC
CASSKEQGTYNEQFF
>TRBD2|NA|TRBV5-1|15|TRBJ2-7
TGCGCCAGCAGCTTGGGGCTAGCGGGGTGGTACGAGCAGTACTTC
CASSLGLAGWYEQYF
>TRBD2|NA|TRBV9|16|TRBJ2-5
TGTGCCAGCAGCGTAGGAAGGGGACTAGTAGCAGAGACCCAGTACTTC
CASSVGRGLVAETQYF
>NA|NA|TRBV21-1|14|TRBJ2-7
TGTGCCAGCAGCGAGGGACAGGGGCCCTACGAGCAGTACTTC
CASSEGQGPYEQYF
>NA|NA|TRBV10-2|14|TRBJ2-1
TGCGCCAGCAGTGAGTCGGTACAGTTCAATGAGCAGTTCTTC
CASSESVQFNEQFF
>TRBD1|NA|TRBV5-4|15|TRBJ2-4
TGTGCCAGCAGGGGGGACAGGGTGGACCAAAACATTCAGTACTTC
CASRGDRVDQNIQYF
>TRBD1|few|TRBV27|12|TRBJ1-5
TGTGCCAGCAGGACAGGGAATCAGCCCCAGCATTTT
CASRTGNQPQHF
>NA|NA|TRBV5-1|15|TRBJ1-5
TGCGCCAGCAGCTCTGGAGGGCTCTCCAATCAGCCCCAGCATTTT
CASSSGGLSNQPQHF
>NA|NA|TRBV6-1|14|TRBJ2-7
TGTGCCAGCAGTGGGGAGTGGACCGACTACGAGCAGTACTTC
CASSGEWTDYEQYF
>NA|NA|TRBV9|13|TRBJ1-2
TGTGCCAGCAGCGTAGACAGGGACTATGGCTACACCTTC
CASSVDRDYGYTF
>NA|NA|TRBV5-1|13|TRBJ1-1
TGCGCCAGCAGCTTGGACAGGGACACTGAAGCTTTCTTT
CASSLDRDTEAFF
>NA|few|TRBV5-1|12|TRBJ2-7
TGCGCCAGCAGCGCAAACAGGGTCGAGCAGTACTTC
CASSANRVEQYF
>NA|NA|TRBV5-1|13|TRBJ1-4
TGCGCCAGCAGGAGGGCCTTAAATGAAAAACTGTTTTTT
CASRRALNEKLFF
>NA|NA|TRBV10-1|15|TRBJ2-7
TGCGCCAGCAGTGAGTATCGGGGGTTCGTCTACGAGCAGTACTTC
CASSEYRGFVYEQYF
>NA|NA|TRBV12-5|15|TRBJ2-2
TGTGCTAGTGGTTTGGTACTAAGCGGCTCCGGGGAGCTGTTTTTT
CASGLVLSGSGELFF
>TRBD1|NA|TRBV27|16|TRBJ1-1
TGTGCCAGCAGTTCCCGCCCGGACAGGGGTTACACTGAAGCTTTCTTT
CASSSRPDRGYTEAFF
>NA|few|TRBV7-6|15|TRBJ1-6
TGTGCCAGCAGCTTAGGGAGCTCCTATAATTCACCCCTCCACTTT
CASSLGSSYNSPLHF
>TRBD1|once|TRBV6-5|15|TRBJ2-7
TGTGCCAGCAGACCTTGGGGACAGGAAGCCTACGAGCAGTACTTC
CASRPWGQEAYEQYF
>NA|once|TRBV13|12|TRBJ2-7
TGTGCCAGCAGCTTTTCAACCTACGAGCAGTACTTC
CASSFSTYEQYF
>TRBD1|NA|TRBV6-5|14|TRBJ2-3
TGTGCCAGCAGTTCGACAGGGTCCCAAGATACGCAGTATTTT
CASSSTGSQDTQYF
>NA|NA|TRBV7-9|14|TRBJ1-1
TGTGCCAGCAGCTTAGAGAGAGCTAACACTGAAGCTTTCTTT
CASSLERANTEAFF
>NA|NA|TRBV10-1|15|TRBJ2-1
TGCGCCAGCAGTGAGTCGCCCCTACCGCGGAATGAGCAGTTCTTC
CASSESPLPRNEQFF
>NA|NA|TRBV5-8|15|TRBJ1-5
TGTGCCAGCAGCTTGGAGGGGCAGGGCAATCAGCCCCAGCATTTT
CASSLEGQGNQPQHF
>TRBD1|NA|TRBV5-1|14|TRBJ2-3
TGCGCCAGCAGCTCTGACAGGGGATGGGATACGCAGTATTTT
CASSSDRGWDTQYF
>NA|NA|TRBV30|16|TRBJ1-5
TGTGCCTGGAGTTACAGGGAAGAGGGGAGCAATCAGCCCCAGCATTTT
CAWSYREEGSNQPQHF
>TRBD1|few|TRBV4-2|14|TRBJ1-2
TGTGCCAGCAGCCAAGCCGGGACAGGGGGTGGCTACACCTTC
CASSQAGTGGGYTF
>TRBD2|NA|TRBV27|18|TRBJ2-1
TGTGCCAGCAGTCCCTCGCCCCCACTAGCGGGGGGGCTAAATGAGCAGTTCTTC
CASSPSPPLAGGLNEQFF
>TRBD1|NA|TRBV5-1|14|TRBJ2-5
TGCGCCAGCAGCCCTGGACAGGAGAAAGAGACCCAGTACTTC
CASSPGQEKETQYF
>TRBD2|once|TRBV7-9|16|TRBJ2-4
TGTGCCAGCAGCTTAGCAGCGGGGCAAGCCAAAAACATTCAGTACTTC
CASSLAAGQAKNIQYF
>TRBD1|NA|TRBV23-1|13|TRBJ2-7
TGCGCCAGCCTCAGATACAGGGGGCACGAGCAGTACTTC
CASLRYRGHEQYF
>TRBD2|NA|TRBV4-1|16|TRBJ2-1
TGCGCCAGCAGCCAGATAATGGGACTACCTTTAGATGAGCAGTTCTTC
CASSQIMGLPLDEQFF
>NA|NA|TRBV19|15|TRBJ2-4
TGTGCCAGTAGGAAAATCACAGGATTTAAAAACATTCAGTACTTC
CASRKITGFKNIQYF
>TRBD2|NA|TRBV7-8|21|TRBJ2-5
TGTGCCAGCAGCTCCCGACCAGCCGGACTAGCGGGAGGCCGAGGGCAAGAGACCCAGTACTTC
CASSSRPAGLAGGRGQETQYF
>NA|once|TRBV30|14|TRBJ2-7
TGTGCCTGGACCAACGACAGGAGAAACTACGAGCAGTACTTC
CAWTNDRRNYEQYF
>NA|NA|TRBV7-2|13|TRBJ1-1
TGTGCCAGCGAGCCCCAGAGGCAGACTGAAGCTTTCTTT
CASEPQRQTEAFF
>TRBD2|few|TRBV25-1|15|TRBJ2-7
TGTGCCAGCAGTGAATGGCTAGCGGGATCTAGCGAGCAGTACTTC
CASSEWLAGSSEQYF
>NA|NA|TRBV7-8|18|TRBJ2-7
TGTGCCAGCAGCTTAGAAAAGGCCGTTGCTAGTTTACGCTACGAGCAGTACTTC
CASSLEKAVASLRYEQYF
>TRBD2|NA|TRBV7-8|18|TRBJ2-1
TGTGCCAGCAGCACCGGGACTAGCGGGGGGCCCCGCCACAATGAGCAGTTCTTC
CASSTGTSGGPRHNEQFF
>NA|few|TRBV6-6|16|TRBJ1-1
TGTGCCAGCAGTTACTCGGGGGGTTTCTCGAACACTGAAGCTTTCTTT
CASSYSGGFSNTEAFF
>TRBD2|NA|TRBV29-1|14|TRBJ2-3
TGCAGCGTTGTCCCTAGCGGGGGGACAGATACGCAGTATTTT
CSVVPSGGTDTQYF
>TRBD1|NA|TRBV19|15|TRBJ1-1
TGTGCCAGTAGTATATACAGGGGAAGCGACACTGAAGCTTTCTTT
CASSIYRGSDTEAFF
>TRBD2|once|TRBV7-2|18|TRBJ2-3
TGTGCCAGCAGCCCGATAGGACTAGCGGGGGGTAGTTCAGATACGCAGTATTTT
CASSPIGLAGGSSDTQYF
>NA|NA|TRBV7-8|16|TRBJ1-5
TGTGCCAGCAGCCCGTCCGGACTAATGAGCAATCAGCCCCAGCATTTT
CASSPSGLMSNQPQHF
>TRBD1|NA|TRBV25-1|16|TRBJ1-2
TGTGCCAGCAGTGGGCAGGGGGCCCTCCACCTATTGGGCTACACCTTC
CASSGQGALHLLGYTF
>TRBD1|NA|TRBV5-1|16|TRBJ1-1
TGCGCCAGCAGCCCGAGGGGACAGGGAGGTAACACTGAAGCTTTCTTT
CASSPRGQGGNTEAFF
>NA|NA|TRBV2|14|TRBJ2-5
TGTGCCAGCAGTGGGGTTCGCTCGGGGGAGACCCAGTACTTC
CASSGVRSGETQYF
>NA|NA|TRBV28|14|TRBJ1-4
TGTGCCAGCAGTTTACCGGGAACTAATGAAAAACTGTTTTTT
CASSLPGTNEKLFF
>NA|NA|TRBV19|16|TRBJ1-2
TGTGCCAGTAGTATTGCCCAAGGCCTGGGGGGGCGCGGCTACACCTTC
CASSIAQGLGGRGYTF